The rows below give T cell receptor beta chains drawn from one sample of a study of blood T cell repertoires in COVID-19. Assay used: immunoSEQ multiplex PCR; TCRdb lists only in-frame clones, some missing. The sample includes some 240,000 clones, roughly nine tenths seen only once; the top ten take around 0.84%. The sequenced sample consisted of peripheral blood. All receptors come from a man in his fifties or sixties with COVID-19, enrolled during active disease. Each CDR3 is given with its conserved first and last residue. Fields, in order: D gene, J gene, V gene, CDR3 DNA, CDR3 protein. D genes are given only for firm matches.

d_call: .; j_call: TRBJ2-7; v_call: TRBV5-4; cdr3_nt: TGTGCCAGCAGCTCGGTGGACGGACCGCGGGGCGAGCAGTACTTC; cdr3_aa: CASSSVDGPRGEQYF
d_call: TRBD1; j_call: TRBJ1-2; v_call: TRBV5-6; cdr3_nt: TGTGCCAGCAGCGGGGACAGTGTTTATGGCTACACCTTC; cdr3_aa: CASSGDSVYGYTF
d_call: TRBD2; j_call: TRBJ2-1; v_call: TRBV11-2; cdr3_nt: TGTGCCAGCAGATCCCCTGAGAGCGCGGGGGGGACCTACAATGAGCAGTTCTTC; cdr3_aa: CASRSPESAGGTYNEQFF
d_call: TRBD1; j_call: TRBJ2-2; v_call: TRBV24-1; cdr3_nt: TGTGCCACCAAGGGACAGGGGGCCACCGGGGAGCTGTTTTTT; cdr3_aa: CATKGQGATGELFF
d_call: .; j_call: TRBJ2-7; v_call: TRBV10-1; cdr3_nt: TGCGCCAGCAGTCGGGACTACGAGCAGTACTTC; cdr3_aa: CASSRDYEQYF
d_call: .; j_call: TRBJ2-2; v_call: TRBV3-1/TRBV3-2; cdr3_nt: TGTGCCAGCAGCTCCGGAGGGGGCGACACCGGGGAGCTGTTTTTT; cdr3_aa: CASSSGGGDTGELFF
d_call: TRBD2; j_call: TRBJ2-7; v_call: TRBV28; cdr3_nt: TGTGCCAGCAGTTCCGGGACTAGCGGGAGGAGTGAGCAGTACTTC; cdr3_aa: CASSSGTSGRSEQYF
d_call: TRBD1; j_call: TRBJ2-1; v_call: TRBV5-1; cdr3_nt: TGCGCCAGCAGACAAGACAGGGGATATGAGCAGTTCTTC; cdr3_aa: CASRQDRGYEQFF
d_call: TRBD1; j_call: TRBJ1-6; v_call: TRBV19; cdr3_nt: TGTGCCAGTAGTAGCGGGGACAGCTCCTATAATTCACCCCTCCACTTT; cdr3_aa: CASSSGDSSYNSPLHF
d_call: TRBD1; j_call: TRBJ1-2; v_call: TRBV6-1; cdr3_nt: TGTGCCAGCAGTGAAGCTTCCGGGACAGGGGACTATGGCTACACCTTC; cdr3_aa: CASSEASGTGDYGYTF
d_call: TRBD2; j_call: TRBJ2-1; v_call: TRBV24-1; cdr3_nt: TGTGCCACTCGCCCCAGTGATAGCGGGCAGGGTGGCAATGAGCAGTTCTTC; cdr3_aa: CATRPSDSGQGGNEQFF
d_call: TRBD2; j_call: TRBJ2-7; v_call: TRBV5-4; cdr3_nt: TGTGCCAGCAGCGCCAAGGGACTAGCGGGCGTGCAGTACTTC; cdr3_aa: CASSAKGLAGVQYF
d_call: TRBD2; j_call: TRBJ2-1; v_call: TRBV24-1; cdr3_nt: TGTGCCACCAGTCTTACTAGCGGGGGGGGTATAGATGAGCAGTTCTTC; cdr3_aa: CATSLTSGGGIDEQFF
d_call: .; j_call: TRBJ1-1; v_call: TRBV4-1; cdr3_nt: TGCGCCAGCAGCCAAGAGGTACCCGGGACACCGAACACTGAAGCTTTCTTT; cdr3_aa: CASSQEVPGTPNTEAFF
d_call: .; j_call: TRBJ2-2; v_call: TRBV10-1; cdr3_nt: TGCGCCAGCAGCCTACAGGGTACCGGGGAGCTGTTTTTT; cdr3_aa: CASSLQGTGELFF
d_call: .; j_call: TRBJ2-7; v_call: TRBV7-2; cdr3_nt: TGTGCCAGCACCTCCCCAAGCGAACCTTCCTACGAGCAGTACTTC; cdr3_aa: CASTSPSEPSYEQYF
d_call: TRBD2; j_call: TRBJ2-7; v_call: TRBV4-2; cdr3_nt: TGTGCCAGCAGCCTGCTAGCGGAGCTCTACGAGCAGTACTTC; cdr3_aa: CASSLLAELYEQYF
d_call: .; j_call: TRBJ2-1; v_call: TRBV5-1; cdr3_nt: TGCGCCAGCAGCTTGGACGGGACTGGGTACAATGAGCAGTTCTTC; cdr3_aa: CASSLDGTGYNEQFF